This TCR beta chain originates from a study of brain T cells in children with intractable seizures (dated by TCRdb to the early 2020s). Context from the whole study: Resected brain tissue from about 53 pediatric epilepsy surgery cases was initially screened for immune gene transcripts with a NanoString immunology panel. Eight of the 12 selected surgery cases also had pre-surgery blood sequenced, which left four cases with brain tissue only. General conclusions and limits of the study: The patients' HCMV serostatus was not known, and viral specificity was inferred solely from CDR3 sequence similarity. Because sequencing depth was different between pre-surgery and post-surgery blood, clones absent from the pre-surgery sample may reflect undersampling.

With regard to this clone: Its antigen has not been determined. No much larger clonotype is one base removed from it; base qualities were not supplied.

Inclusive of the bounding cysteine and phenylalanine, the CDR3 is 14 residues long. This entry keeps only the CDR3 DNA: 42 bases, framed from base 1. The V end loses 7 bases and the J end loses 2 bases, and a stretch of 12 bases separates them. Based on the germline V gene (reference sequence), the CDR1 and CDR2 sequences are LGHDT and YNNKEL. Sample time point, as interpreted from the label and publication: blood from clinic visit 5 months post-surgery; TSC patient then seizure free. The surgery cases that showed the highest brain T cell transcript signatures were chosen for TCR beta chain sequencing of brain tissue, and of blood when it was available. Prior to surgery, the patients had been treated with at least one anti-epileptic drug. TCR-sequenced patients were children with drug-resistant epilepsy due to tuberous sclerosis complex, focal cortical dysplasia, Rasmussen encephalitis or hemimegalencephaly. The Monarch genomic DNA purification kit was used to extract bulk genomic DNA from unsorted brain tissue and whole blood.

The immunoSEQ assay was used to generate TCR beta chain sequences from genomic DNA. The study's own analysis went as follows. Any CDR3 sequence that did not begin with the conserved framework cysteine at position 104 was removed by hand. To get clonality, the normalized Shannon's Diversity Index was subtracted from one, giving values from 0 (maximal diversity) to 1 (oligoclonal). To check whether a given CDR3 had different frequencies in two samples, for example brain versus blood, chi-squared comparison-of-proportions tests were used. Public clonotypes were found through immuneACCESS searches, while the VDJdb browser was used to judge similarity to known antiviral clonotypes. The immuneACCESS repertoire file appears here via TCRdb, limited to in-frame rearrangements. These files lack a portion of the clones; in checked studies, under half of the deficit traces to unresolved V genes, and the cause of the others is not known. V and J calls and clone size are as listed in that table; D and trimming were resolved from the DNA. The sample records 340,000 or so clones, over 85% of which are singletons. The ten largest clones add up to roughly 6% of the sample.

This specimen was peripheral blood, taken 4 to 5 months after surgery. The chain is encoded by TRBV3-1 (or the pseudogene TRBV3-2) joined to TRBJ1-3; the D gene is not confidently resolved. This receptor was taken from a boy younger than two with tuberous sclerosis and intractable seizures. The sequence in DNA is TGTGCCAGCACCACCGGACGGCCTGGAAACACCATATATTTT. It is translated as CASTTGRPGNTIYF.